Listed below are T cell receptor beta chains from one sample, sequenced in a study of cytomegalovirus exposure and HLA in healthy donors. Method: immunoSEQ multiplex PCR; TCRdb's copy keeps in-frame clones and lacks some. The sample shows about 190,000 clones, around 78% of them seen only once. The specimen was PBMCs. Every receptor here comes from a young woman in good health and CMV-seropositive. CDR3s include the opening cysteine and the closing phenylalanine or tryptophan. Fields, in order: CDR3 protein, CDR3 DNA, V gene, clone size, J gene, D gene. The D gene is left open where the match is weak. Clone sizes are given selectively: once, few, many, or a class where the clone is expanded.

CASSTSRQGGNEQFF TGTGCCAGCTCCACCTCTCGACAGGGCGGCAATGAGCAGTTCTTC TRBV18 . TRBJ2-1 TRBD1
CASSTREGLDEQYF TGCGCCAGCAGCACCCGGGAGGGCCTCGACGAGCAGTACTTC TRBV4-1 . TRBJ2-7 TRBD2
CASRGGGPYNEQFF TGTGCCAGTCGAGGGGGGGGCCCCTACAATGAGCAGTTCTTC TRBV5-4 . TRBJ2-1 .
CASSIDGISSYEQYF TGTGCCAGTAGTATAGATGGCATCTCGTCCTACGAGCAGTACTTC TRBV19 . TRBJ2-7 .
CASTPIGGGRNTQYF TGTGCCAGCACCCCGATCGGGGGGGGGCGAAATACGCAGTATTTT TRBV6-6 . TRBJ2-3 TRBD2
CSAQARGTSGRPHQETQYF TGCAGCGCCCAGGCGAGGGGGACTAGCGGGAGGCCCCACCAAGAGACCCAGTACTTC TRBV29-1 few TRBJ2-5 TRBD2
CATAEMGGYEQYF TGTGCCACCGCCGAGATGGGGGGCTACGAGCAGTACTTC TRBV10-3 . TRBJ2-7 .
CASSLTQGGNTEAFF TGTGCCAGCTCACTCACACAAGGCGGGAACACTGAAGCTTTCTTT TRBV18 . TRBJ1-1 .
CASGPGRGFEETQYF TGTGCTAGTGGCCCGGGCCGGGGATTTGAAGAGACCCAGTACTTC TRBV12-5 . TRBJ2-5 .
CASDVGGLTEAFF TGTGCCAGCGACGTGGGGGGGCTCACTGAAGCTTTCTTT TRBV6-1 . TRBJ1-1 .